This paragraph reports one TCR beta chain. A much larger clonotype is one base distant, so this may be a read error. TCRdb re-derived calls from the reads in MiXCR, one entry per CDR3 protein. Of under 300,000 distinct CDR3 sequences in the sample, around 30% were seen once. This CDR3 has 14 residues. The ends were cut back, 0 bases at V and 0 bases at J, with 8 bases in the middle. Germline CDR1 reads DFQATT; CDR2 reads SNEGSKA (reference sequence). This sample was taken from a study of kidney transplant recipient with SARS-CoV-2 infection. The starting material was a blood sample, obtained at baseline and between days 110 and 120 from a kidney transplant recipient. This receptor was obtained from a male patient younger than 45 who had COVID-19 and was a kidney transplant recipient. The T cells may partly be graft donor cells. J is TRBJ1-2 and V is TRBV20-1; D uncertain. Here the CDR3 DNA reads TGCAGTGCTAGAGATCAGGATACTAACTATGGCTACACCTTC. Protein sequence: CSARDQDTNYGYTF.